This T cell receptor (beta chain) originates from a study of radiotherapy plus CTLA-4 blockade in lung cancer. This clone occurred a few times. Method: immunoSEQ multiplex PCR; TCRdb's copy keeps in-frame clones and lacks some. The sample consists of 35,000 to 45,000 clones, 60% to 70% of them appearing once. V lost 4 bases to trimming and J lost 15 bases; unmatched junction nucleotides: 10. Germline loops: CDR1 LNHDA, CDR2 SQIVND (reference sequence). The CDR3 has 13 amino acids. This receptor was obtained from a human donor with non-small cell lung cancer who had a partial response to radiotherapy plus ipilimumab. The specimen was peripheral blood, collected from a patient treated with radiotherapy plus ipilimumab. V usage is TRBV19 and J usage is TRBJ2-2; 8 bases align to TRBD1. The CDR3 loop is CASSNQGAQLVFF. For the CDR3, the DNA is TGTGCCAGTAGTAATCAGGGGGCGCAGCTGGTGTTTTTT.